These 5 T cell receptor beta chains share one sample of origin, sequenced in a study of T-cell reconstitution after alpha-beta-depleted transplantation in children. A TCRbeta library incorporating unique molecular identifiers was prepared. One entry per CDR3 protein, called by TCRdb with MiXCR from the PCR reads. The data contain 500,000 to 750,000 distinct CDR3 sequences, more than 20% of them seen just once; the ten biggest clones take up 30% to 45%. The sequencing here drew on PBMCs, taken before TCRalphabeta/CD19-depleted stem cell transplant. The receptors shown here come from a boy in the first two years of life with Wiskott-Aldrich syndrome, due to receive a stem cell transplant.

This clonotype was observed a handful of times. The chain uses TRBV6-5 and TRBJ2-2; D remains ambiguous. Trimming removed 2 bases at V and 7 bases at J, with 2 bases between. CDR1 MNHEY and CDR2 SVGAGI come from the germline V gene. The CDR3 extends over 11 amino acids. The CDR3 spells CASSYLGELFF. In DNA form, the CDR3 reads TGTGCCAGCAGTTACCTCGGGGAGCTGTTTTTT.

This clonotype was recorded a few times. The chain recombines TRBV20-1 with TRBJ2-1; tentatively, D is TRBD2 (5 bases). CDR1 DFQATT and CDR2 SNEGSKA come from the germline V gene (reference sequence). There are 15 residues in the CDR3. The V and J ends lost 6 bases and 8 bases respectively, with 23 bases between them. CDR3 DNA sequence: TGCAGTGCCCCTTATGGGCGGACTTTTTATCATGAGCAGTTCTTC. Protein sequence: CSAPYGRTFYHEQFF.

The sample holds a few counts of this clonotype. The chain employs TRBV5-1 and TRBJ1-1, with 8 bases lining up with TRBD1. J lost 6 bases, V lost 2 bases, and 6 bases had no gene match. CDR1 SGHRS and CDR2 YFSETQ come from the germline V gene. This CDR3 region has 14 residues. The DNA of the CDR3 is TGCGCCAGCAGCTTACTACAGGGGGTCCCTGAAGCTTTCTTT. It specifies CASSLLQGVPEAFF.

CDR3 amino acids: CASSLSGLASSYEQYF. The CDR3, as DNA: TGTGCCAGCAGCTTATCGGGACTAGCAAGCTCCTACGAGCAGTACTTC. The V call is TRBV7-2, the J call TRBJ2-7; 9 bases are shared with TRBD2. Germline CDR1 is SGHTA and CDR2 is FQGNSA. CDR3 length: 16 residues. The junction had 5 bases not matched to a gene; V was cut back by 2 bases and J by 0 bases.

This clonotype appeared a few times. V usage is TRBV3-1 and J usage is TRBJ2-5; TRBD2 might be the D (6 bases). The CDR3 is 15 residues long. CDR1 and CDR2 from the germline V gene are LGHDT and YNNKEL (reference sequence). Trimming took off 0 bases at V and 3 bases at J, with 11 bases between the two ends. The CDR3 sequence is CASSQDMGGEETQYF. The DNA for the CDR3 is TGTGCCAGCAGCCAAGATATGGGGGGAGAAGAGACCCAGTACTTC.